Listed here are 30 T cell receptor beta chains from one sample, sequenced in a study of T-cell reconstitution after alpha-beta-depleted transplantation in children. Library preparation (for TCRbeta) was performed with unique molecular identifiers. TCRdb analysed the PCR reads with MiXCR anew, one entry per CDR3 protein. This sample has roughly 490,000 distinct CDR3 sequences, with more than 9.5% found just once. Material: PBMCs, mostly from graft donor cells, obtained 180 days after TCRalphabeta/CD19-depleted stem cell transplant. These receptor sequences come from a female patient between 2 and 15 years old who had a stem cell transplant for aplastic anemia, so the T cells may come from the graft donor.

This clonotype was seen more than once but under ten times. V and J are TRBV27 and TRBJ2-7; D possibly matches TRBD1 or TRBD2 (6 bases each). Germline CDR1 and CDR2: MNHEY and SMNVEV (reference sequence). This CDR3 comprises 15 residues. V lost 6 bases to trimming and J lost 0 bases, with 15 bases between them. The CDR3 region is CASRRQGRTSYEQYV. CDR3 nucleotide sequence: TGTGCCAGCAGGCGTCAGGGGAGGACCTCCTACGAGCAGTACGTC.

V is TRBV11-2 and J is TRBJ2-6; 13 nucleotides agree with TRBD2. This CDR3 has 18 amino acids. Per germline, CDR1 SGHAT and CDR2 FQNNGV. The junction had 8 bases not matched to a gene; V was cut back by 7 bases and J by 2 bases. CDR3 loop: CASTRTSGRGPGANVLTF. CDR3 DNA sequence: TGTGCCAGCACCCGTACTAGCGGGAGGGGACCTGGGGCCAACGTCCTGACTTTC.

In this sample, this clonotype turned up a few times. The chain links TRBV7-9 to TRBJ2-7; tentative D call: TRBD2 (5 bases). Germline V gene sequence: CDR1 SEHNR, CDR2 FQNEAQ (reference sequence). Trimming cost V 5 bases and J 6 bases, with 17 bases left between them. The CDR3 extends over 14 amino acids. CDR3 loop: CASSVTSTVGEQYF. CDR3 DNA: TGTGCCAGCAGCGTAACTAGTACCGTGGGCGAGCAGTACTTC.

The chain recombines TRBV20-1 with TRBJ2-5; no firm D call. Germline assignment: CDR1 DFQATT and CDR2 SNEGSKA (reference sequence). The V end lost 1 base, the J end lost 4 bases, and 4 bases lay between the germline ends. CDR3 length equals 11 residues. The CDR3 bases are TGCAGTGCTAGAGCGGGAGAGACCCAGTACTTC. This gives the protein CSARAGETQYF.

The V gene is TRBV4-2, the J gene TRBJ2-3, with D maybe TRBD1 (6 bases). The CDR3 is 15 residues long. CDR1 is LGHNA and CDR2 is YNFKEQ in the germline V gene. Trimming took off 4 bases at V and 1 base at J, with 12 bases between the two ends. CDR3 in DNA: TGTGCCAGCAGCCCGGGGACACACCGCACAGATACGCAGTATTTT. This codes for CASSPGTHRTDTQYF.

The CDR3 loop reads CASRLGNSGRSTDTQYF. The CDR3 DNA sequence: TGTGCCAGCCGGTTAGGGAATAGCGGGAGGTCCACAGATACGCAGTATTTT. This chain joins TRBV28 and TRBJ2-3; TRBD2 aligns across 10 bases. The CDR3 is 17 residues long. The germline V gene has CDR1 MDHEN and CDR2 SYDVKM. Trimming at V came to 8 bases and at J to 2 bases, leaving 13 bases not matched to a gene.

This CDR3 reads CASSRRQNTDTQYF. Here the CDR3 DNA reads TGTGCCAGCAGCAGACGGCAGAACACAGATACGCAGTATTTT. The chain carries TRBV11-2 and TRBJ2-3; no firm D call. The CDR3 runs to 14 residues. Germline CDR1 SGHAT, CDR2 FQNNGV. V shed 5 bases and J shed 2 bases, with 11 bases lying between them.

This chain links TRBV6-5 with TRBJ2-2, with D possibly called TRBD1 or TRBD2 (6 bases each). The CDR3 consists of 17 residues. Germline CDR1 and CDR2: MNHEY and SVGAGI. The germline V and J ends were trimmed by 3 bases and 1 base, with 15 bases remaining between them. The CDR3 nucleotides are TGTGCCAGCAGTTATGGGCCCGGGGGCGAGAACACCGGGGAGCTGTTTTTT. Its translation: CASSYGPGGENTGELFF.

The sample holds many counts of this clonotype. V gene TRBV7-3 combines with J gene TRBJ2-2; D gene ambiguous. The CDR3 loop spans 15 amino acids. V lost 3 bases and J 1 base, leaving 9 bases between the germline ends. CDR1 and CDR2 from the germline V gene are SGHTA and FQGTGA. The DNA for the CDR3 is TGTGCCAGCAGCTTTAGTCTAGAGAACACCGGGGAGCTGTTTTTT. Amino acid sequence: CASSFSLENTGELFF.

This clonotype was seen only a few times. This CDR3 is CASSVANEQFF. CDR3 bases: TGTGCCAGCAGCGTAGCAAATGAGCAGTTCTTC. The chain carries TRBV9 and TRBJ2-1; D call uncertain. Between the trimmed V and J ends, which lost 0 bases and 7 bases, there was a span of 2 bases. This CDR3 has 11 residues. Germline lookup yields CDR1 SGDLS and CDR2 YYNGEE.

In this sample, this clonotype turned up a few times. The rearrangement joins TRBV20-1 to TRBJ2-7; no firm D call. Per germline, CDR1 DFQATT and CDR2 SNEGSKA (reference sequence). This CDR3 region has 15 residues. Trimming pared 0 bases from V and 0 bases from J, leaving 12 bases between. CDR3 nucleotides: TGCAGTGCTAGAGAGGGAACCGACGGCTCCTACGAGCAGTACGTC. Translating gives CSAREGTDGSYEQYV.

The chain has TRBV12-3 or TRBV12-4 and TRBJ2-7; D assignment may be TRBD1 or TRBD2 (5 bases each). The CDR3 is 16 amino acids. Trimming shortened V by 8 bases and J by 1 base, and 21 bases separated the two germline ends. CDR3 nucleotide sequence: TGTGCCAGCCAAGGGGACCTGGGAGCTTCTTCCTACGAGCAGTACTTC. It encodes CASQGDLGASSYEQYF.

Points on this clonotype: A much larger clone lies one base from this, so it may be a read error. V usage is TRBV11-1 and J usage is TRBJ2-7; the match to TRBD2 covers 8 bases. Germline values: CDR1 SGHAT, CDR2 FQDESV (reference sequence). The CDR3 contains 19 residues. This CDR3 is CASGLFVRLAGGISYEQYF. The CDR3 DNA sequence: TGTGCCAGCGGCTTATTCGTTCGACTTGCGGGAGGTATCTCCTACGAGCAGTACTTC. The whole variable domain, remainder taken from reference TRBV11-1 and TRBJ2-7, is EAEVAQSPRYKITEKSQAVAFWCDPISGHATLYWYRQILGQGPELLVQFQDESVVDDSQLPKDRFSAERLKGVDSTLKIQPAELGDSAMYLCASGLFVRLAGGISYEQYFGPGTRLTVT.

This chain joins TRBV24-1 and TRBJ2-5, with D possibly being TRBD2 (5 bases). This CDR3 region has 12 residues. V was trimmed by 1 base and J by 10 bases, leaving 9 bases between them. CDR1 is KGHDR and CDR2 is SFDVKD in the germline V gene. CDR3 in amino acids: CATSDLRGIQYF. The CDR3 nucleotides are TGTGCCACCAGTGATTTACGAGGGATCCAGTACTTC.

This clonotype was seen more than once but under ten times. The genes are TRBV6-4 and TRBJ2-1, with D tentatively TRBD2 (5 bases). The CDR3 covers 16 residues. V lost 2 bases, J lost 1 base, and 12 bases lay in between. Germline CDR1 and CDR2: MRHNA and SNTAGT. CDR3 DNA: TGTGCCAGCAGTGACGTTAGGAGAGGGTCCTACAATGAGCAGTTCTTC. Its translation: CASSDVRRGSYNEQFF.

This clonotype was picked up a small number of times. This chain uses TRBV15 with TRBJ2-5; the D call may be TRBD1 or TRBD2 (5 bases each). Germline V gene data show CDR1 as LNHNV and CDR2 as YYDKDF (reference sequence). This CDR3 has 18 amino acids. Trimming cost V 0 bases and J 3 bases, with 20 bases left between them. The CDR3 loop is CATSRDFKPGPSEETQYF. The CDR3 coding sequence is TGTGCCACCAGCAGAGATTTTAAGCCGGGACCCTCAGAAGAGACCCAGTACTTC.

This clonotype showed up just a few times. The chain uses TRBV20-1 and TRBJ2-1, with a weak D call TRBD2 (5 bases). Trimming shortened V by 0 bases and J by 1 base, and 7 bases separated the two germline ends. The V gene's germline CDR1 is DFQATT and CDR2 SNEGSKA (reference sequence). The CDR3 covers 14 residues. In DNA form, the CDR3 reads TGCAGTGCTAGAGACAGGAGGTCCTACAATGAGCAGTTCTTC. Translating it yields CSARDRRSYNEQFF.

This sequence joins TRBV27 and TRBJ2-7, with a weak D call TRBD1 (6 bases). V was trimmed by 5 bases and J by 3 bases, leaving 23 bases between them. CDR1 and CDR2 (germline): MNHEY, SMNVEV (reference sequence). This CDR3 is built from 17 residues. The CDR3 loop reads CASSDPFTGLGFYEQYF. The CDR3 coding sequence is TGTGCCAGCAGTGACCCCTTTACAGGGCTTGGATTCTACGAGCAGTACTTC.

The genes are TRBV13 and TRBJ2-7; the match to TRBD1 covers 8 bases. Losses at the gene ends were 6 bases for V and 3 bases for J; bases not matched to a gene: 7. Germline lookup yields CDR1 PRHDT and CDR2 FYEKMQ (reference sequence). The CDR3 loop spans 14 amino acids. The CDR3 loop is CASSYPGQGYEQYF. CDR3 DNA: TGTGCCAGCAGTTATCCTGGACAGGGCTACGAGCAGTACTTC. The full variable domain, in which reference TRBV13 and TRBJ2-7 provide the parts outside the CDR3, is AAGVIQSPRHLIKEKRETATLKCYPIPRHDTVYWYQQGPGQDPQFLISFYEKMQSDKGSIPDRFSAQQFSDYHSELNMSSLELGDSALYFCASSYPGQGYEQYFGPGTRLTVT.

This clonotype was seen a few times. This chain joins TRBV6-5 and TRBJ1-2; TRBD1 might be the D (6 bases). V shed 4 bases and J shed 4 bases, with 10 bases lying between them. In germline, CDR1 is MNHEY, CDR2 SVGAGI. CDR3 length: 13 residues. CDR3 residues: CASSFDRSYGYTF. The CDR3 DNA follows: TGTGCCAGCAGTTTTGACAGGTCCTATGGCTACACCTTC.

Of note for this clonotype: The conserved phenylalanine or tryptophan is not found at the CDR3 terminus, so this likely reflects a read error. V usage is TRBV6-2 or TRBV6-3 and J usage is TRBJ2-5; TRBD1 matches at 9 bases. The CDR3 sequence is 15 residues long. Germline V CDR1 and CDR2: MNHEY, SVGEGT. V lost 5 bases to trimming and J lost 5 bases; unmatched junction nucleotides: 9. CDR3 bases: TGTGCCAGCAGTCCCGGGACAGGGCTGCGGGAGACCCAGTACTCC. Translated, it gives CASSPGTGLRETQYS.

This clonotype was seen more than once but under ten times. The chain uses TRBV29-1 and TRBJ2-7; possible D gene TRBD2, 6 bases. CDR1 is SQVTM, CDR2 ANQGSEA, per germline. CDR3 size: 19 residues. Trimming shortened V by 1 base and J by 3 bases, and 28 bases separated the two germline ends. CDR3 loop: CSVEVFVRMGVTDYYEQYF. The CDR3 nucleotides are TGCAGCGTTGAAGTGTTTGTGAGAATGGGGGTAACGGACTACTACGAGCAGTACTTC.

The chain couples TRBV4-1 to TRBJ1-2, with 12 bases fitting TRBD1. With 0 bases clipped from V and 7 bases from J, the junction kept 6 bases outside the gene matches. Germline assignment: CDR1 MGHRA and CDR2 YSYEKL. CDR3 length: 16 amino acids. Written as DNA, the CDR3 is TGCGCCAGCAGCCAAGATTCGGGACAGGGGGCGGTTGGCTACACCTTC. Amino acids: CASSQDSGQGAVGYTF.

The chain carries TRBV7-9 and TRBJ2-5; tentative D call: TRBD2 (5 bases). The CDR3 consists of 13 residues. V lost 1 base and J 5 bases, leaving 8 bases between the germline ends. CDR1 is SEHNR, CDR2 FQNEAQ, per germline (reference sequence). CDR3 bases: TGTGCCAGCAGCTTAGAGCCGGGGGAGACCCAGTACTTC. This codes for CASSLEPGETQYF.

This clonotype occurred many times. The chain joins TRBV10-3 to TRBJ2-3; D is perhaps TRBD2 (6 bases). The CDR3 has 12 amino acids. V lost 4 bases and J 6 bases, leaving 8 bases between the germline ends. Germline V gives CDR1 ENHRY, CDR2 SYGVKD. CDR3 sequence (DNA): TGTGCCATCAGTGCCCTAGCGGATACGCAGTATTTT. Translation: CAISALADTQYF.

This clonotype was counted only a few times. The chain uses TRBV29-1 and TRBJ2-5; tentatively, D is TRBD1 (5 bases). CDR1 and CDR2 (germline): SQVTM, ANQGSEA. CDR3 length: 14 amino acids. V was clipped by 0 bases and J by 7 bases, with 15 bases between them. CDR3 nucleotide sequence: TGCAGCGTTGAAGATCATAGGGGAACCGGGACCCAGTACTTC. This encodes CSVEDHRGTGTQYF.

V is TRBV3-1 and J is TRBJ1-5; no firm D call. In germline, CDR1 is LGHDT, CDR2 YNNKEL (reference sequence). V lost 4 bases, J lost 5 bases, and 9 bases lay in between. The CDR3 is 13 residues long. CDR3 in amino acids: CASSLTRDQPQHF. The CDR3, as DNA: TGTGCCAGCAGCCTAACCCGGGATCAGCCCCAGCATTTT.

Here the CDR3 DNA reads TGTGCCAGCTCACCCCTAGGGATGGATGAGCAGTTCTTC. Translated: CASSPLGMDEQFF. This chain joins TRBV18 and TRBJ2-1; no firm D call. Germline V lookup: CDR1 KGHSH, CDR2 LQKENI. V was pared by 3 bases and J by 8 bases, with 11 bases between. The CDR3 consists of 13 residues.

The chain uses TRBV2 and TRBJ1-5, with D possibly being TRBD1 (6 bases). Looked up from germline, CDR1 is SNHLY and CDR2 is FYNNEI. This CDR3 region has 13 residues. V was shortened by 8 bases and J by 3 bases, with 11 bases between the two germline ends. The CDR3 nucleotides read TGTGCCAGCCAGCACAGGGACAATCAGCCCCAGCATTTT. The encoded protein is CASQHRDNQPQHF.

This clonotype was recorded a few times. The V call is TRBV6-1, the J call TRBJ2-7; D unclear. V was shortened by 4 bases and J by 3 bases, with 22 bases between the two germline ends. Germline V gene lookup returns CDR1 MNHNS and CDR2 SASEGT. The CDR3 spans 17 residues. The CDR3 reads CASSARTSGSRSYEQYF. In DNA form, the CDR3 reads TGTGCCAGCAGTGCCCGAACCTCAGGATCCCGGAGCTACGAGCAGTACTTC.